This record covers a single TCR beta chain. This record comes from a study of shared clonotypes between healthy human individuals. Profiling relied on immunoSEQ multiplex PCR, and the TCRdb table lists in-frame clones only, not all of them. The data contain around 690,000 clones, about 90% of them seen just once; the ten biggest clones take up 34%. This CDR3 is built from 16 residues. The germline CDR1 and CDR2 sequences are MNHEY and SMNVEV (reference sequence). Trimming shortened V by 1 base and J by 3 bases, and 13 bases separated the two germline ends. The material sequenced was memory CD8+ T cells from PBMCs. Specified subset: CD45RO+ cells pooled with CCR7-negative TemRA cells. The chain joins TRBV27 to TRBJ2-1, with a weak D call TRBD2 (5 bases). The receptor was derived from a man aged 18-30 years in good health. Some clones in this sample may be carry-over from other donors' samples. The CDR3 DNA reads as TGTGCCAGCAGTTTATGGTCCGGGAACCTCTACAATGAGCAGTTCTTC. This encodes CASSLWSGNLYNEQFF.